These T cell receptor beta chains were read from a single sample in a study of tumor and adjacent non-tumor tissue in lung cancer. TCRdb independently ran MiXCR on the multiplex PCR reads; one entry per CDR3 protein. The sample lists approximately 140,000 distinct CDR3 sequences, approximately 72% seen once, with roughly 18% in the top ten. The specimen sequenced was lung tumor tissue. The receptor source for this set is a man aged 60 to 69 with small cell lung cancer. Each CDR3 is given with its conserved first and last residue. Each record gives: CDR3 protein, CDR3 DNA, V gene, J gene, clone size, D gene. D genes are given only for firm matches. Only part of the rows carry a size: once, few, many, or a class if the clone is expanded.

cdr3_aa: CASSPTSGRASYNEQFF
cdr3_nt: TGCGCCAGCAGCCCGACTAGCGGGAGGGCCTCCTACAATGAGCAGTTCTTC
v_call: TRBV4-1
j_call: TRBJ2-1
clone_size: few
d_call: TRBD2

cdr3_aa: CASSQPPGTGNTDTQYF
cdr3_nt: TGTGCCAGCAGCCAACCGCCGGGGACAGGGAACACAGATACGCAGTATTTT
v_call: TRBV4-2
j_call: TRBJ2-3
clone_size: once
d_call: TRBD1

cdr3_aa: CSAGDTVNTGELFF
cdr3_nt: TGCAGTGCTGGAGATACGGTGAACACCGGGGAGCTGTTTTTT
v_call: TRBV20-1
j_call: TRBJ2-2
clone_size: -
d_call: -

cdr3_aa: CASSPLPRETQCF
cdr3_nt: TGTGCCAGCAGTCCACTCCCTAGAGAGACCCAGTGCTTC
v_call: TRBV6-2/TRBV6-3
j_call: TRBJ2-5
clone_size: -
d_call: -

cdr3_aa: CSVVGGGGIEAIF
cdr3_nt: TGCAGCGTTGTGGGAGGGGGTGGCATTGAAGCTATCTTT
v_call: TRBV29-1
j_call: TRBJ1-1
clone_size: -
d_call: -

cdr3_aa: CSVESNRGEKLFF
cdr3_nt: TGCAGCGTTGAGAGTAACAGGGGAGAAAAACTGTTTTTT
v_call: TRBV29-1
j_call: TRBJ1-4
clone_size: many
d_call: TRBD1

cdr3_aa: CASSSTGGFNEKLFF
cdr3_nt: TGTGCCAGCAGCTCTACGGGGGGCTTTAATGAAAAACTGTTTTTT
v_call: TRBV28
j_call: TRBJ1-4
clone_size: -
d_call: -

cdr3_aa: CASSPINWGTEAFF
cdr3_nt: TGTGCCAGCAGCCCGATCAACTGGGGAACTGAAGCTTTCTTT
v_call: TRBV14
j_call: TRBJ1-1
clone_size: -
d_call: -

cdr3_aa: CSASMTSGRGEQFF
cdr3_nt: TGCAGTGCTTCCATGACTAGTGGGAGAGGTGAGCAGTTCTTC
v_call: TRBV20-1
j_call: TRBJ2-1
clone_size: few
d_call: -

cdr3_aa: CSARDRHYEQYF
cdr3_nt: TGCAGTGCTAGAGATCGGCACTACGAGCAGTACTTC
v_call: TRBV20-1
j_call: TRBJ2-7
clone_size: many
d_call: -

cdr3_aa: CSAPLDFSTDTQYF
cdr3_nt: TGCAGTGCCCCGCTTGACTTTAGCACAGATACGCAGTATTTT
v_call: TRBV20-1
j_call: TRBJ2-3
clone_size: few
d_call: -

cdr3_aa: CVSSLAGEADTQYF
cdr3_nt: TGTGTCAGCAGCTTAGCCGGTGAAGCAGATACGCAGTATTTT
v_call: TRBV11-2
j_call: TRBJ2-3
clone_size: -
d_call: -

cdr3_aa: CASNWISYNEQFF
cdr3_nt: TGTGCCAGCAACTGGATCTCCTACAATGAGCAGTTCTTC
v_call: TRBV11-3
j_call: TRBJ2-1
clone_size: -
d_call: -

cdr3_aa: CIAQGAGDTQYF
cdr3_nt: TGCATTGCCCAGGGGGCTGGAGATACGCAGTATTTT
v_call: TRBV20-1
j_call: TRBJ2-3
clone_size: -
d_call: TRBD1

cdr3_aa: CAISEGRIHVLTQYF
cdr3_nt: TGTGCCATCAGTGAGGGCAGGATCCATGTCCTTACACAGTATTTT
v_call: TRBV10-3
j_call: TRBJ2-3
clone_size: few
d_call: -

cdr3_aa: CSAGDSITNTDTQFF
cdr3_nt: TGCAGCGCCGGAGACTCTATCACTAACACAGATACGCAGTTTTTT
v_call: TRBV29-1
j_call: TRBJ2-3
clone_size: -
d_call: -

cdr3_aa: CAIRLVGLTLNEQFF
cdr3_nt: TGTGCCATCAGATTAGTAGGCCTTACTCTAAATGAGCAATTCTTC
v_call: TRBV11-2
j_call: TRBJ2-1
clone_size: -
d_call: -

cdr3_aa: CTNSSAPESQPNEQFF
cdr3_nt: TGTACCAACAGCTCAGCGCCGGAGAGCCAGCCCAATGAGCAGTTCTTC
v_call: TRBV11-1
j_call: TRBJ2-1
clone_size: -
d_call: -

cdr3_aa: CASSAGLVPGELFF
cdr3_nt: TGTGCCAGCAGCGCTGGACTAGTGCCCGGGGAGCTGTTTTTT
v_call: TRBV5-4
j_call: TRBJ2-2
clone_size: many
d_call: TRBD2

cdr3_aa: CVISGKSGRLSYGYTF
cdr3_nt: TGTGTCATCAGTGGGAAATCGGGACGGCTTTCCTATGGCTACACCTTC
v_call: TRBV10-3
j_call: TRBJ1-2
clone_size: -
d_call: -

cdr3_aa: CANSRTDGSYEQYF
cdr3_nt: TGTGCCAACAGCCGGACAGATGGCTCCTACGAGCAGTACTTC
v_call: TRBV11-1
j_call: TRBJ2-7
clone_size: -
d_call: -

cdr3_aa: CASSPGRGNYGYTF
cdr3_nt: TGTGCCAGCAGCCCCGGACGGGGTAACTATGGCTACACCTTC
v_call: TRBV7-3
j_call: TRBJ1-2
clone_size: few
d_call: -

cdr3_aa: CASKLAGESTSTDTQYF
cdr3_nt: TGTGCCAGTAAACTAGCGGGGGAGTCCACTAGCACAGATACGCAGTATTTT
v_call: TRBV6-6
j_call: TRBJ2-3
clone_size: -
d_call: TRBD2

cdr3_aa: CASSLRTGRDGELFF
cdr3_nt: TGTGCCAGCAGCTTGAGGACAGGGAGAGACGGGGAGCTGTTTTTT
v_call: TRBV7-9
j_call: TRBJ2-2
clone_size: -
d_call: TRBD1

cdr3_aa: CASSSQNPQYF
cdr3_nt: TGTGCCAGCAGTTCCCAGAACCCCCAGTACTTC
v_call: TRBV6-6
j_call: TRBJ2-5
clone_size: -
d_call: -

cdr3_aa: CSARSGLPGGYTF
cdr3_nt: TGCAGTGCTAGATCGGGACTGCCGGGGGGCTACACCTTC
v_call: TRBV20-1
j_call: TRBJ1-2
clone_size: many
d_call: -

cdr3_aa: CASNLSRGSNEYFF
cdr3_nt: TGTGCCAGCAACTTATCTCGAGGGAGCAATGAGTACTTCTTC
v_call: TRBV11-3
j_call: TRBJ2-1
clone_size: -
d_call: -

cdr3_aa: CSAISPDRDTEAFF
cdr3_nt: TGCAGTGCTATAAGTCCTGATCGAGATACTGAAGCTTTCTTT
v_call: TRBV20-1
j_call: TRBJ1-1
clone_size: -
d_call: -

cdr3_aa: CSVVKGVNAEAFF
cdr3_nt: TGCAGTGTTGTTAAAGGAGTAAACGCTGAAGCTTTCTTT
v_call: TRBV29-1
j_call: TRBJ1-1
clone_size: -
d_call: -

cdr3_aa: CASSTPALVAKSIQYF
cdr3_nt: TGTGCCAGCAGCACACCCGCATTGGTAGCCAAAAGCATTCAATACTTC
v_call: TRBV6-6
j_call: TRBJ2-4
clone_size: -
d_call: -

cdr3_aa: CVSKMTGVWNEQFF
cdr3_nt: TGTGTCAGCAAAATGACAGGGGTGTGGAATGAGCAGTTCTTC
v_call: TRBV2
j_call: TRBJ2-1
clone_size: -
d_call: TRBD1

cdr3_aa: CANSSLSGRSEGEQFF
cdr3_nt: TGTGCCAACAGTTCCCTCAGCGGGAGGAGCGAGGGTGAGCAGTTCTTC
v_call: TRBV6-5
j_call: TRBJ2-1
clone_size: once
d_call: TRBD2

cdr3_aa: CASSLDRIQVNTEAFF
cdr3_nt: TGTGCCAGCAGCTTAGATCGAATTCAGGTTAACACTGAAGCTTTCTTT
v_call: TRBV11-2
j_call: TRBJ1-1
clone_size: many
d_call: -

cdr3_aa: CASSYGLNTDTQYF
cdr3_nt: TGTGCTAGCAGTTACGGCCTGAACACAGATACGCAGTATTTT
v_call: TRBV6-5
j_call: TRBJ2-3
clone_size: -
d_call: -

cdr3_aa: CASSSYTSGRSEQYF
cdr3_nt: TGTGCCAGCAGCTCCTATACTAGCGGGAGAAGCGAGCAGTACTTC
v_call: TRBV5-4
j_call: TRBJ2-7
clone_size: -
d_call: TRBD2

cdr3_aa: CASSLSWENTGELFF
cdr3_nt: TGTGCCAGCAGCTTATCGTGGGAGAACACCGGGGAGCTGTTTTTT
v_call: TRBV11-3
j_call: TRBJ2-2
clone_size: many
d_call: -

cdr3_aa: CASRVEGVSDTQYF
cdr3_nt: TGCGCCAGCAGAGTAGAGGGAGTCAGCGATACGCAGTATTTT
v_call: TRBV4-1
j_call: TRBJ2-3
clone_size: -
d_call: -

cdr3_aa: CASSFYLGTEAFF
cdr3_nt: TGTGCCAGCAGCTTTTACCTGGGCACTGAAGCTTTCTTT
v_call: TRBV11-3
j_call: TRBJ1-1
clone_size: many
d_call: -

cdr3_aa: CSAYRGPGTETFF
cdr3_nt: TGTAGTGCTTACCGGGGTCCGGGCACTGAAACTTTCTTT
v_call: TRBV20-1
j_call: TRBJ1-1
clone_size: -
d_call: -

cdr3_aa: CSAGDRALNQPQHF
cdr3_nt: TGCAGTGCTGGAGACAGGGCTTTGAATCAGCCCCAGCATTTT
v_call: TRBV20-1
j_call: TRBJ1-5
clone_size: few
d_call: TRBD1

cdr3_aa: CISSPSGTGFSYGYTF
cdr3_nt: TGCATCAGCAGCCCATCCGGGACAGGGTTTAGCTATGGCTACACCTTC
v_call: TRBV4-1
j_call: TRBJ1-2
clone_size: -
d_call: TRBD1

cdr3_aa: CSARPPPAPETQYF
cdr3_nt: TGCAGTGCTAGACCCCCCCCGGCCCCAGAGACCCAGTACTTC
v_call: TRBV20-1
j_call: TRBJ2-5
clone_size: -
d_call: -

cdr3_aa: CSASRGSNQPQHF
cdr3_nt: TGCAGTGCTAGTCGGGGAAGCAATCAGCCCCAGCATTTT
v_call: TRBV20-1
j_call: TRBJ1-5
clone_size: few
d_call: -

cdr3_aa: CASSGRKRADYEQYF
cdr3_nt: TGTGCCAGCAGTGGACGGAAGCGGGCCGACTACGAGCAGTACTTC
v_call: TRBV6-1
j_call: TRBJ2-7
clone_size: few
d_call: -

cdr3_aa: CASSRPRAVRVF
cdr3_nt: TGTGCCAGCAGCCGTCCTCGGGCGGTCCGGGTCTTC
v_call: TRBV6-2/TRBV6-3
j_call: TRBJ2-1
clone_size: many
d_call: -

cdr3_aa: CSARGQLDELFF
cdr3_nt: TGCAGTGCTAGAGGACAGTTAGATGAGCTGTTCTTC
v_call: TRBV20-1
j_call: TRBJ2-1
clone_size: once
d_call: -

cdr3_aa: CASSSLRGGETQYF
cdr3_nt: TGTGCCAGCAGTTCCCTTCGGGGCGGAGAGACCCAGTACTTC
v_call: TRBV12-3/TRBV12-4
j_call: TRBJ2-5
clone_size: -
d_call: -

cdr3_aa: CSARSRGVRTSVMDEQFF
cdr3_nt: TGCAGTGCTAGATCTCGGGGGGTCCGGACTAGCGTTATGGATGAGCAGTTCTTC
v_call: TRBV20-1
j_call: TRBJ2-1
clone_size: -
d_call: TRBD2

cdr3_aa: CASSRRRGQGENTIYF
cdr3_nt: TGCGCCAGCAGCCGACGCCGTGGACAGGGGGAAAACACCATATATTTT
v_call: TRBV4-1
j_call: TRBJ1-3
clone_size: -
d_call: TRBD1

cdr3_aa: CNAVSLRRGSDYNEQFF
cdr3_nt: TGCAATGCCGTCAGCTTAAGGCGGGGGTCCGACTACAATGAGCAGTTCTTC
v_call: TRBV20-1
j_call: TRBJ2-1
clone_size: -
d_call: TRBD2

cdr3_aa: CASSEAYAQYF
cdr3_nt: TGTGCCAGCAGCGAGGCTTATGCGCAGTATTTT
v_call: TRBV6-1
j_call: TRBJ2-3
clone_size: -
d_call: -